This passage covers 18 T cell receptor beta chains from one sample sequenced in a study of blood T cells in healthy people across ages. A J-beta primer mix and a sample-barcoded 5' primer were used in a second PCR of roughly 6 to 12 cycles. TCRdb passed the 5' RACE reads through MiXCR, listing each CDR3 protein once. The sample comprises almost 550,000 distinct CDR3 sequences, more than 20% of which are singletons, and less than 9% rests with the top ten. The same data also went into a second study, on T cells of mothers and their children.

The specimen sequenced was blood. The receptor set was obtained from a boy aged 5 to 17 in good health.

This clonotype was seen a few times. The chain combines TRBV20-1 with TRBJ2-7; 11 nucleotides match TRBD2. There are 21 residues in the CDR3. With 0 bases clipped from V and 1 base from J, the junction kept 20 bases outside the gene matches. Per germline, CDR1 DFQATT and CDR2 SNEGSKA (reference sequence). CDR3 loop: CSARDTLRVPLAGGLSYEQYF. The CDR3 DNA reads TGCAGTGCTAGAGATACGCTACGAGTTCCGCTAGCGGGGGGTCTATCCTACGAGCAGTACTTC.

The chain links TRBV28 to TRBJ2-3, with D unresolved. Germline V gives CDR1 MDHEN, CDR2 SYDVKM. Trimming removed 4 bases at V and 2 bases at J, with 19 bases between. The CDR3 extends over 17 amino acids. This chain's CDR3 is CASSSPILDANTDTQYF. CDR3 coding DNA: TGTGCCAGCAGTTCCCCTATATTGGACGCCAACACAGATACGCAGTATTTT.

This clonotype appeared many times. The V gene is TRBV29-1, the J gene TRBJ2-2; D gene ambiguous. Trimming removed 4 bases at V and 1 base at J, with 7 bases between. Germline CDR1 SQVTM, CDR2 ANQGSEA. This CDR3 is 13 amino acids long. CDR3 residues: CSVVQLNTGELFF. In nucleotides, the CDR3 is TGCAGCGTTGTACAGTTGAACACCGGGGAGCTGTTTTTT.

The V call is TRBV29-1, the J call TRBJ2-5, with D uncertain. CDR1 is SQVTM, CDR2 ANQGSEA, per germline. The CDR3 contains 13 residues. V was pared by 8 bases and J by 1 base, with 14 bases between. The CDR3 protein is CSTPGPGQETQYF. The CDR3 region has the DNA TGCAGCACTCCTGGGCCAGGCCAAGAGACCCAGTACTTC.

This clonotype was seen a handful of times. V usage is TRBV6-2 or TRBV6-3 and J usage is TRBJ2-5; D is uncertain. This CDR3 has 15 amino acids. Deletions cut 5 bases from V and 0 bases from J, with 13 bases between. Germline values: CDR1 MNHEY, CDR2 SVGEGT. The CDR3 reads CASSRATLYQETQYF. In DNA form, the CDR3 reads TGTGCCAGCAGTCGGGCCACCCTGTACCAAGAGACCCAGTACTTC.

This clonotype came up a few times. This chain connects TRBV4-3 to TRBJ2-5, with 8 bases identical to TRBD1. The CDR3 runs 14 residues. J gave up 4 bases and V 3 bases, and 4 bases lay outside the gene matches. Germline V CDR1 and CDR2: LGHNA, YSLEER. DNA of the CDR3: TGCGCCAGCAGCCAGACAGGGGCGGGAGAGACCCAGTACTTC. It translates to CASSQTGAGETQYF.

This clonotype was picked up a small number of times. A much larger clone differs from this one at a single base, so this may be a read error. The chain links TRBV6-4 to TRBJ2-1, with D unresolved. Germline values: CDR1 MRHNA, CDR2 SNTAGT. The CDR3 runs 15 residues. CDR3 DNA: TGTGCCAGCGGTGACTCAATAGAAACCTACAATGAGCAGTTCTTC. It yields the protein CASGDSIETYNEQFF.

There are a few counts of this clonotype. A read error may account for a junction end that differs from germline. The CDR3 is CASSLALGRNYEQYF. The CDR3 nucleotides are TGTGCTAGCAGCTTAGCGCTAGGGCGGAACTACGAGCAGTACTTC. V and J are TRBV7-7 and TRBJ2-1; perhaps TRBD2 as D (5 bases). The closer fit of TRBJ2-7 to the DNA end suggests the J call may be wrong. CDR1 SSHAT and CDR2 FNYEAQ come from the germline V gene (reference sequence). The CDR3 spans 15 residues.

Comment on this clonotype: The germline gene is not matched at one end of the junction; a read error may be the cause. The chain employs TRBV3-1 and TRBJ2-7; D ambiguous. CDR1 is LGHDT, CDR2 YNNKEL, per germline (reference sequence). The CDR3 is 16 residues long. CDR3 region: CASSQVISASSYERYF. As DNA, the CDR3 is TGTGCCAGCAGCCAAGTTATCTCGGCGTCCTCCTACGAGCGGTACTTC.

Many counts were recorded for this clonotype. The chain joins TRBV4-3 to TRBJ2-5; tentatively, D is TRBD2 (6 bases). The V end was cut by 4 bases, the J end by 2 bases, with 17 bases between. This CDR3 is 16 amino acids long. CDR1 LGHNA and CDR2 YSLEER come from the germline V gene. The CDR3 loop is CASSPRGSGLQETQYF. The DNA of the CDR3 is TGCGCCAGCAGCCCCCGGGGTAGCGGTTTACAAGAGACCCAGTACTTC.

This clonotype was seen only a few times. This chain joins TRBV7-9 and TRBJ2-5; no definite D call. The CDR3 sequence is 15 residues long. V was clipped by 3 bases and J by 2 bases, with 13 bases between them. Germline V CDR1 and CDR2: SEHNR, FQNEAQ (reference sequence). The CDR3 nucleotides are TGTGCCAGCAGCTTTTCGGACGGCGGACAAGAGACCCAGTACTTC. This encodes CASSFSDGGQETQYF.

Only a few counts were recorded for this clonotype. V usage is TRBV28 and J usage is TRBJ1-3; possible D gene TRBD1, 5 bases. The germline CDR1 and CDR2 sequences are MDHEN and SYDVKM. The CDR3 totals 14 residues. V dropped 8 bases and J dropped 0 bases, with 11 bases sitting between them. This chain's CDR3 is CASRSDSSGNTIYF. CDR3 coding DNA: TGTGCCAGCCGTAGTGACAGCTCTGGAAACACCATATATTTT.

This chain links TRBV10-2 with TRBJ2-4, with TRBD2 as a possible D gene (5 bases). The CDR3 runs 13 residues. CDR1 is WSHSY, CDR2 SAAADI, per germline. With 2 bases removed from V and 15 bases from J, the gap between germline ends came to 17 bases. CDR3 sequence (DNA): TGCGCCAGCAGTGAGATGGATAGACTATTGACGTACTTC. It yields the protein CASSEMDRLLTYF.

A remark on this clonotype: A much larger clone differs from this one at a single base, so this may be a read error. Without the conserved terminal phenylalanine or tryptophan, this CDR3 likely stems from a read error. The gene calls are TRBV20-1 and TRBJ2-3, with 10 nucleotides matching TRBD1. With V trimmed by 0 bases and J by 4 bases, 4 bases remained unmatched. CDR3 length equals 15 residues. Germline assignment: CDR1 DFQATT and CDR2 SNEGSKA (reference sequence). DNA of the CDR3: TGCAGTGCTAGAGATGGGGGGACAGGGGCAGATACGCAGTATCTT. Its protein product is CSARDGGTGADTQYL.

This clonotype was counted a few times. CDR3 DNA sequence: TGCAGTGCTCTTCTAGCGGGAGTCGGAGATACGCAGTATTTT. Its translation is CSALLAGVGDTQYF. The chain is built from TRBV20-1 and TRBJ2-3; TRBD2 matches 10 bases. The J segment lost 5 bases and the V segment lost 5 bases, leaving 7 bases of the junction unmatched. This CDR3 contains 14 residues. CDR1 is DFQATT, CDR2 SNEGSKA, per germline (reference sequence).

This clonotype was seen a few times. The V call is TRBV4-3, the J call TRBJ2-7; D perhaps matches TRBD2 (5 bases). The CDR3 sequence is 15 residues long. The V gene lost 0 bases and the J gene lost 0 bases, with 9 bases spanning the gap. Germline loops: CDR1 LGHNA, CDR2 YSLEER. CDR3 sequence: CASSQERGPSYEQYF. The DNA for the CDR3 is TGCGCCAGCAGCCAAGAACGGGGTCCCTCCTACGAGCAGTACTTC.

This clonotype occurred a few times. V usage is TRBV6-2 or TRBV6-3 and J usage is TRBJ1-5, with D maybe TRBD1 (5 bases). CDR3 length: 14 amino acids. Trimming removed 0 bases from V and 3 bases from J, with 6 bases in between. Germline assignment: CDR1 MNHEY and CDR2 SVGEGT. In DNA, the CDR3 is TGTGCCAGCAGTTACTCGGGACCCAATCAGCCCCAGCATTTT. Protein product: CASSYSGPNQPQHF.

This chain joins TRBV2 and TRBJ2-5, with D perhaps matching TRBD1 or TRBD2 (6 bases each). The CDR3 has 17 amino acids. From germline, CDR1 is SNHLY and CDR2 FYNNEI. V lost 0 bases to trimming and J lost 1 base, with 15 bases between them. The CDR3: CASSEALGGLPQETQYF. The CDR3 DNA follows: TGTGCCAGCAGTGAAGCCCTAGGGGGACTTCCCCAAGAGACCCAGTACTTC.